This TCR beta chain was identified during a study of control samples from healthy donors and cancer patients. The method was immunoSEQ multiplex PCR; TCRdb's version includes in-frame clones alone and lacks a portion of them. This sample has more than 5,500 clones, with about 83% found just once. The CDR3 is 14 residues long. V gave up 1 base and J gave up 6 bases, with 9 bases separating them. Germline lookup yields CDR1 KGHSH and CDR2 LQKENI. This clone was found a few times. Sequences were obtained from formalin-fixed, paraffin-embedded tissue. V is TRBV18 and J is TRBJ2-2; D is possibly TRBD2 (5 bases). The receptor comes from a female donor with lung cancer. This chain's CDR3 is CASSPRPEAGELFF. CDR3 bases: TGTGCCAGCTCACCACGGCCGGAGGCCGGGGAGCTGTTTTTT. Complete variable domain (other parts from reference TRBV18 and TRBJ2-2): NAGVMQNPRHLVRRRGQEARLRCSPMKGHSHVYWYRQLPEEGLKFMVYLQKENIIDESGMPKERFSAEFPKEGPSILRIQQVVRGDSAAYFCASSPRPEAGELFFGEGSRLTVL.